The present TCR beta chain was sequenced within a study of shared clonotypes between healthy human individuals. General study points: Generally, naive subsets came out with larger estimated richness than memory subsets.

Produced via immunoSEQ multiplex PCR; TCRdb's table is partial and in-frame only. The sample lists 1 million to 1.2 million clones; about 80% were seen once. To note about this clone: No antigen is known for it.

Free of recent acute infections or vaccinations, the donors were healthy HIV-negative adults. The split of CD4+ cells yielded CD45RA+ naive and CD45RA-negative memory subsets. V lost 4 bases and J lost 0, with 4 bases in between. The length of the CDR3 is 13 residues. Germline CDR1 reads GTSNPN; CDR2 reads SVGIG (reference sequence). The sequenced sample was memory CD4+ T cells from PBMCs. Subset of the sample: CD45RA-negative fraction. This receptor was identified in a man aged 18 to 35 in good health. Some clones in this sample may be carry-over from other donors' samples. V gene TRBV30 combines with J gene TRBJ1-6; no firm D call. CDR3 sequence reads: CAWTTSYNSPLHF. CDR3 nucleotide sequence: TGTGCCTGGACAACCTCCTATAATTCACCCCTCCACTTT.